This T cell receptor beta chain was captured in a study of cytomegalovirus exposure and HLA in healthy donors. Study-level points and caveats: Trimming of TCR beta V- and J-genes showed a link, identified in a later analysis, to a missense DCLRE1C variant. In a later analysis, across HLA loci, associated TCR counts were highest for DRB1, lowest for HLA-C. A list of 150 to 200 TCR beta chains associated with cytomegalovirus was given.

Note on this clone: Antigen unknown.

V was pared by 0 bases and J by 5 bases, with 5 bases of the junction left unmatched. The CDR3 is 16 amino acids. The V gene's germline CDR1 is LGHNA and CDR2 YSLEER. Primers for the PCR totalled 60 Vbeta and 13 Jbeta. Using immunoSEQ multiplex PCR, the repertoire was profiled, and TCRdb retains in-frame clones only, with some absent. The sample yields about 78,000 clones, 65% to 80% seen once. The chain is built from TRBV4-3 and TRBJ2-1; 9 bases are shared with TRBD1. This clonotype was obtained from a woman in her thirties or forties in good health and CMV-seropositive. Sequenced sample: PBMCs. CDR3 sequence: CASSQDAGTGNNEQFF. The CDR3 nucleotides read TGCGCCAGCAGCCAAGACGCCGGGACAGGGAACAATGAGCAGTTCTTC.